This T cell receptor delta chain is drawn from a study of gamma-delta chains in newborns, infants, children. After removal of 0 bases from V and 0 bases from J, the junction contained 6 bases not matched to a gene. Germline CDR1 is GEAIGNYY and CDR2 is EKD. The length of the CDR3 is 19 residues. TCRdb re-called the reads with CATT. The repertoire has 850 to 1,100 delta-chain clones, around 7.5% of them found once; the top ten carry 27%. In its sample, this clone ranks as medium-sized. The sequenced material came from blood. This TCR was recovered from a child who was a newborn, infant or young child, either healthy, febrile or measles-vaccinated (not recorded which). The J gene is TRDJ3, the V gene TRDV2; 8 nucleotides align to TRDD3. The CDR3 DNA sequence: TGTGCCTGTGACACCGTCCTGGGGGAGAGCTCCTGGGACACCCGACAGATGTTTTTC. Encoded protein: CACDTVLGESSWDTRQMFF.